The 7 T cell receptor beta chains listed next were all sequenced from one sample in a study of shared clonotypes between healthy human individuals (TCRdb year 2020). The library was produced with the immunoSEQ multiplex PCR assay. TCRdb provides this immuneACCESS table in a form limited to in-frame rearrangements. Some clones are lacking; in checked studies, under half of them reflect an unresolved V gene, and why the rest are absent is not known. The sample table lists a few million clones, approximately 90% of them with a count of one. The top ten clones comprise 0.37% of the sample. Sequencing was performed on naive CD4+ T cells from PBMCs. This specimen's cell subset or site label, per the study, means: CD45RA+ positively selected. These receptors were taken from a man aged 18 to 35 in good health. Some clones in this sample may be carry-over from other donors' samples.

The V call is TRBV5-4, the J call TRBJ1-3, with a weak D call TRBD1 (6 bases). V was trimmed by 4 bases and J by 0 bases, leaving 11 bases between them. This CDR3 contains 15 residues. CDR1 and CDR2 from the germline V gene are SGHNT and YYREEE (reference sequence). CDR3 sequence: CASSIGQRSGNTIYF. The CDR3 coding sequence is TGTGCCAGCAGCATCGGACAGCGCTCTGGAAACACCATATATTTT.

This rearrangement joins TRBV19 to TRBJ1-5; tentatively, D is TRBD1 (5 bases). This CDR3 has 17 amino acids. V lost 4 bases and J lost 3, with 19 bases in between. The germline gives CDR1 LNHDA, CDR2 SQIVND (reference sequence). Here the CDR3 DNA reads TGTGCCAGTAGTAACCACAGGCCAGGACTGGTCAATCAGCCCCAGCATTTT. Its protein is CASSNHRPGLVNQPQHF. Full variable domain (outside the CDR3, taken from reference TRBV19 and TRBJ1-5): DGGITQSPKYLFRKEGQNVTLSCEQNLNHDAMYWYRQDPGQGLRLIYYSQIVNDFQKGDIAEGYSVSREKKESFPLTVTSAQKNPTAFYLCASSNHRPGLVNQPQHFGDGTRLSIL.

A remark on this clone: The sample has other DNA sequences that encode this CDR3 too. The rearrangement links TRBV13 to TRBJ2-5; D assignment may be TRBD1 or TRBD2 (6 bases each). The germline V and J ends were trimmed by 5 bases and 5 bases, with 15 bases remaining between them. The CDR3 sequence is 14 residues long. The V gene's germline CDR1 is PRHDT and CDR2 FYEKMQ (reference sequence). CDR3 residues: CASSLGGRGETQYF. The CDR3 region has the DNA TGTGCCAGCAGCCTCGGGGGCCGGGGGGAGACCCAGTACTTC.

The chain joins TRBV11-2 to TRBJ1-1, with D unclear. V shed 3 bases and J shed 1 base, with 9 bases lying between them. This CDR3 is built from 14 residues. Germline CDR1 and CDR2: SGHAT and FQNNGV. The DNA of the CDR3 is TGTGCCAGCAGCTTTACCGCGGAGAACACTGAAGCTTTCTTT. As protein: CASSFTAENTEAFF. The full variable domain, completed using reference TRBV11-2 and TRBJ1-1, is EAGVAQSPRYKIIEKRQSVAFWCNPISGHATLYWYQQILGQGPKLLIQFQNNGVVDDSQLPKDRFSAERLKGVDSTLKIQPAKLEDSAVYLCASSFTAENTEAFFGQGTRLTVV.

The V gene is TRBV4-1, the J gene TRBJ1-3; possible D gene TRBD1, 5 bases. The CDR3 has 16 amino acids. Trimming took 4 bases from V and 0 from J, leaving 13 bases between them. Per germline, CDR1 MGHRA and CDR2 YSYEKL. This chain's CDR3 is CASSPWGRVSGNTIYF. As DNA, the CDR3 is TGCGCCAGCAGCCCGTGGGGACGTGTCTCTGGAAACACCATATATTTT.

The gene calls are TRBV15 and TRBJ2-3, with 10 bases that match TRBD1. After removal of 5 bases from V and 3 bases from J, the junction contained 5 bases not matched to a gene. This CDR3 is built from 15 residues. Looked up from germline, CDR1 is LNHNV and CDR2 is YYDKDF (reference sequence). Written as DNA, the CDR3 is TGTGCCACCAGCGCCCGGGACAGGGGAACAGATACGCAGTATTTT. This codes for CATSARDRGTDTQYF.

In the case of this clone: The same CDR3 is also encoded by other DNA sequences in this sample. CDR3 nucleotides: TGCGCCAGCAGCTTGGAGGCGAGAAACACTGAAGCTTTCTTT. It encodes CASSLEARNTEAFF. This chain connects TRBV5-1 to TRBJ1-1; D remains ambiguous. The CDR3 length is 14 residues. Trimming stripped 0 bases from V and 2 bases from J, with 8 bases between. Germline V gives CDR1 SGHRS, CDR2 YFSETQ.